A selection of T cell receptor beta chains follows, all from one sample in a study of graft-versus-host responses after intestinal transplantation. The antigens these receptors bind are not known. Profiled with immunoSEQ multiplex PCR; TCRdb holds only in-frame clones, not every one. Of 85,000 to 95,000 clones in the sample, 85% to 95% were seen once. The sequences come from unstimulated CD8+ T cells sorted from spleen or lymph node cells, collected before intestinal transplant. Source of these receptors: a human donor who received an intestinal transplant. The CDR3 runs from the conserved cysteine through the conserved F or W. The order of the fields is V gene, D gene, J gene, clone size, CDR3 DNA, CDR3 protein. The D gene is left open where the match is weak. The size of a clone is reported for some rows only, either as once, few or many, or as a class for expanded clones.

v_gene: TRBV30; d_gene: TRBD1; j_gene: TRBJ2-7; abundance: NA; CDR3nt: TGTGCCGGACAGGGGAGAGAGACCTACGAGCAGTACTTC; CDR3aa: CAGQGRETYEQYF
v_gene: TRBV6-1; d_gene: NA; j_gene: TRBJ2-7; abundance: NA; CDR3nt: TGTGCCAGCAGTGACAGGTTTAGCTCCTACGAGCAGTACTTC; CDR3aa: CASSDRFSSYEQYF
v_gene: TRBV4-3; d_gene: TRBD1; j_gene: TRBJ1-1; abundance: NA; CDR3nt: TGCGCCAGCAGCCTACAGGGGTCTGAAGCTTTCTTT; CDR3aa: CASSLQGSEAFF
v_gene: TRBV30; d_gene: TRBD1; j_gene: TRBJ1-3; abundance: NA; CDR3nt: TGTGCCTGGACCTGGACAGGGAACACCATATATTTT; CDR3aa: CAWTWTGNTIYF
v_gene: TRBV30; d_gene: TRBD1; j_gene: TRBJ2-7; abundance: NA; CDR3nt: TGTGCCTGGGGGACAGGCAAGGAGCAGTACTTC; CDR3aa: CAWGTGKEQYF
v_gene: TRBV25-1; d_gene: TRBD1; j_gene: TRBJ2-7; abundance: NA; CDR3nt: TGTGCCAGCAGGTCCGGGACAGGGGGCAGGGAGCAGTACTTC; CDR3aa: CASRSGTGGREQYF
v_gene: TRBV6-5; d_gene: NA; j_gene: TRBJ2-3; abundance: NA; CDR3nt: TGTGCCAGCAGTTATGGGGGCCAATACCTCCCCTCTACGCAGTATTTT; CDR3aa: CASSYGGQYLPSTQYF
v_gene: TRBV13; d_gene: TRBD1; j_gene: TRBJ1-3; abundance: NA; CDR3nt: TGTGCCAGCAGCTTAGCAGGGGGCGTAGAAGGAAACACCATATATTTT; CDR3aa: CASSLAGGVEGNTIYF
v_gene: TRBV27; d_gene: TRBD2; j_gene: TRBJ2-7; abundance: once; CDR3nt: TGTGCCAGCAGTTTATCGGGCGGGGGGGCCTACGAGCAGTACTTC; CDR3aa: CASSLSGGGAYEQYF
v_gene: TRBV9; d_gene: TRBD1; j_gene: TRBJ1-2; abundance: once; CDR3nt: TGTGCCAGCAGCCTAGACCTCGCCGGGACAGGGGACGGCTACACCTTC; CDR3aa: CASSLDLAGTGDGYTF
v_gene: TRBV25-1; d_gene: NA; j_gene: TRBJ2-5; abundance: NA; CDR3nt: TGTGCCAGCAGTGTATTTCCCCGGACAACGTACCAAGAGACCCAGTACTTC; CDR3aa: CASSVFPRTTYQETQYF
v_gene: TRBV30; d_gene: NA; j_gene: TRBJ1-2; abundance: NA; CDR3nt: TGTGCCTGGAGTGTCCGGGGTGGGTACAGAGAAGGCTACGCCTTC; CDR3aa: CAWSVRGGYREGYAF
v_gene: TRBV27; d_gene: NA; j_gene: TRBJ1-6; abundance: NA; CDR3nt: TGTGCCAGCAGCATATTAGCGGATTCACCCCTCCACTTT; CDR3aa: CASSILADSPLHF
v_gene: TRBV19; d_gene: TRBD1; j_gene: TRBJ2-3; abundance: NA; CDR3nt: TGTGCCAGTACCGGCTCCGGGACAGGGTACACAGATACGCAGTATTTT; CDR3aa: CASTGSGTGYTDTQYF
v_gene: TRBV21-1; d_gene: NA; j_gene: TRBJ2-7; abundance: NA; CDR3nt: TGTGCCAGCAGCCCAGGGACTAGCGGGGGTTACGAGCAGTACTTC; CDR3aa: CASSPGTSGGYEQYF
v_gene: TRBV7-8; d_gene: NA; j_gene: TRBJ1-6; abundance: NA; CDR3nt: TGTGCCAGCAGCTTAGCCGGTTCAGGAGGGAGTTCACCCCTCCACTTT; CDR3aa: CASSLAGSGGSSPLHF
v_gene: TRBV4-3; d_gene: NA; j_gene: TRBJ2-2; abundance: NA; CDR3nt: TGCGCCAGCAGCCAAGAGGGGAGGACGGTCACCGGGGAGCTGTTTTTT; CDR3aa: CASSQEGRTVTGELFF
v_gene: TRBV10-3; d_gene: NA; j_gene: TRBJ2-1; abundance: NA; CDR3nt: TGTGCCATCAGTGTTACGAAGGGGGAGACCTCCTACAATGAGCAGTTCTTC; CDR3aa: CAISVTKGETSYNEQFF
v_gene: TRBV7-9; d_gene: NA; j_gene: TRBJ2-2; abundance: NA; CDR3nt: TGTGCCAGCAGCTCGAAACAACAGGGATTGGACGGGGAGCTGTTTTTT; CDR3aa: CASSSKQQGLDGELFF
v_gene: TRBV7-6; d_gene: TRBD2; j_gene: TRBJ2-5; abundance: NA; CDR3nt: TGTGCCAGCAGCTTAGGTGGACTAGCGGGAGAGACCCAGTACTTC; CDR3aa: CASSLGGLAGETQYF
v_gene: TRBV7-9; d_gene: TRBD1; j_gene: TRBJ2-5; abundance: once; CDR3nt: TGTGCCAGCACCGGGACAGGGGTTCGGACCCAGTACTTC; CDR3aa: CASTGTGVRTQYF
v_gene: TRBV19; d_gene: NA; j_gene: TRBJ1-1; abundance: NA; CDR3nt: TGTGCCAGTAGTGTAACAGGGAACACTGAAGCTTTCTTT; CDR3aa: CASSVTGNTEAFF
v_gene: TRBV6-5; d_gene: NA; j_gene: TRBJ1-1; abundance: NA; CDR3nt: TGTGCCATCAGTGAGTCGACCGGCAGGGGAGCTTTCTTT; CDR3aa: CAISESTGRGAFF
v_gene: TRBV6-5; d_gene: NA; j_gene: TRBJ2-5; abundance: NA; CDR3nt: TGTGCCAGCAGTTACGGGGCGGGGGCCTCGGAGACCCAGTACTTC; CDR3aa: CASSYGAGASETQYF
v_gene: TRBV11-1; d_gene: NA; j_gene: TRBJ2-6; abundance: NA; CDR3nt: TGTGCCAGCAGCTATCGGGTCCTCTCTGGGGCCAACGTCCTGACTTTC; CDR3aa: CASSYRVLSGANVLTF
v_gene: TRBV27; d_gene: NA; j_gene: TRBJ2-2; abundance: NA; CDR3nt: TGTGCCAGACAGTTGGCGGGGCGGAAAAACACCGGGGAGCTGTTTTTT; CDR3aa: CARQLAGRKNTGELFF
v_gene: TRBV27; d_gene: TRBD2; j_gene: TRBJ2-3; abundance: NA; CDR3nt: TGTGCCAGCAGTACCCGGATGCCTAGCGGGGGCCGTAGCACAGATACGCAGTATTTT; CDR3aa: CASSTRMPSGGRSTDTQYF
v_gene: TRBV7-9; d_gene: NA; j_gene: TRBJ2-5; abundance: NA; CDR3nt: TGTGCCAGCAGCTTAACTATAGACAGGAGGACCGTCCAAGAGACCCAGTACTTC; CDR3aa: CASSLTIDRRTVQETQYF
v_gene: TRBV4-3; d_gene: NA; j_gene: TRBJ1-6; abundance: NA; CDR3nt: TGCGCCAGCAGCCAAGTTGGCAATTCACCCCTCCACTTT; CDR3aa: CASSQVGNSPLHF
v_gene: TRBV19; d_gene: NA; j_gene: TRBJ1-3; abundance: NA; CDR3nt: TGTGCCAGTAGCCTGACAGCATCCTCTGGAAACACCATATATTTT; CDR3aa: CASSLTASSGNTIYF
v_gene: TRBV7-9; d_gene: TRBD2; j_gene: TRBJ2-3; abundance: NA; CDR3nt: TGTGCCAGCAGCCCTCGATGGGGGGGGAGCACAGATACGCAGTATTTT; CDR3aa: CASSPRWGGSTDTQYF
v_gene: TRBV25-1; d_gene: NA; j_gene: TRBJ2-7; abundance: once; CDR3nt: TGTGCCAGCAGTGAAAAGGGGGACTACGAGCAGTACTTC; CDR3aa: CASSEKGDYEQYF
v_gene: TRBV25-1; d_gene: TRBD2; j_gene: TRBJ2-1; abundance: medium-sized; CDR3nt: TGTGCCAGCAGTCCCAGCGGGGGACGCTCCTACAATGAGCAGTTCTTC; CDR3aa: CASSPSGGRSYNEQFF
v_gene: TRBV5-8; d_gene: TRBD1; j_gene: TRBJ2-1; abundance: NA; CDR3nt: TGTGCCAGCAGTTCGGACAGGGGTATCGTAGGCGATGAGCAGTTCTTC; CDR3aa: CASSSDRGIVGDEQFF
v_gene: TRBV7-9; d_gene: NA; j_gene: TRBJ2-5; abundance: NA; CDR3nt: TGTGCCAGCAGCTTATCCTATCCCCAAGAGACCCAGTACTTC; CDR3aa: CASSLSYPQETQYF
v_gene: TRBV18; d_gene: NA; j_gene: TRBJ2-1; abundance: NA; CDR3nt: TGTGCCAGCTCACCAACGGGACTGCGCAATGAGCAGTTCTTC; CDR3aa: CASSPTGLRNEQFF